This TCR beta chain appears in the sequencing data of a study of a mutant IDH1 vaccine in newly diagnosed glioma. Turning to the study itself: Patients received vaccination from 4-6 weeks after radiotherapy alone, or with temozolomide cycles.

Sample time point: week 35, safety follow-up. Each dose of the vaccine consisted of 300 ug of mutant IDH1 20-mer peptide, with topical imiquimod. The protocol was immunoSEQ multiplex PCR, while the TCRdb copy is restricted to in-frame clones and leaves out a portion. The top ten hold approximately 4.6% of the sample, which has 42,000 or so clones, around 83% seen once. The V gene end was trimmed by 2 bases and the J gene end by 4 bases; junction bases not matched to a gene: 0. The CDR3 spans 12 residues. The germline gives CDR1 SQVTM, CDR2 ANQGSEA. As concerns this clone: Its antigen remains unidentified.

This receptor was taken from a woman between 50 and 59 years old with glioma. V and J are TRBV29-1 and TRBJ1-1, with TRBD1 matching over 8 bases. This sample comprised PBMCs, obtained from a glioma patient whose treatment included an IDH1 peptide vaccine. CDR3 sequence reads: CSVETGGTEAFF. CDR3 coding DNA: TGCAGCGTTGAAACAGGGGGCACTGAAGCTTTCTTT.